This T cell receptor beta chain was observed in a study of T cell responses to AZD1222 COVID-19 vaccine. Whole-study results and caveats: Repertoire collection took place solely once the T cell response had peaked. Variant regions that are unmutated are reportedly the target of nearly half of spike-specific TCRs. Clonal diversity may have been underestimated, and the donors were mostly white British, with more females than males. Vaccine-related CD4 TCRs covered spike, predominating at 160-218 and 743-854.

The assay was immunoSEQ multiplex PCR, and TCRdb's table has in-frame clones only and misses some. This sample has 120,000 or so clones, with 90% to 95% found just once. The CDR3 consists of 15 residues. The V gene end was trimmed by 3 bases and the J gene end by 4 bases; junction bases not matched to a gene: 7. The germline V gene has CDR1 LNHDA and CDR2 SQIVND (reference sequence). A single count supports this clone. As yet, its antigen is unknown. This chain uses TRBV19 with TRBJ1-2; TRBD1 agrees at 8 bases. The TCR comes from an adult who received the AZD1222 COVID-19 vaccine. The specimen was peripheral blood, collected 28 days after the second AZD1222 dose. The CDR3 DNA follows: TGTGCCAGTAGTATCTTGGGACAGGTCTCCTATGGCTACACCTTC. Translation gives CASSILGQVSYGYTF.